The 8 T cell receptor beta chains below were found in one sample sequenced in a study of T cells after yellow fever vaccination. Each CDR3 protein gets one entry after TCRdb re-called the 5' RACE reads with MiXCR. The data hold some 350,000 distinct CDR3 sequences, with roughly 4.3% observed a single time. The source material was PBMCs, sampled 5 days after the yellow fever booster vaccination. All receptors derive from a young man who received the YFV17D yellow fever vaccine.

The CDR3 spells CSAGSPTSTQYF. For the CDR3, the DNA is TGCAGTGCTGGATCACCCACCAGTACGCAGTATTTT. This chain links TRBV20-1 with TRBJ2-3; D is ambiguous. The CDR3 has 12 residues. Looked up from germline, CDR1 is DFQATT and CDR2 is SNEGSKA (reference sequence). Trimming took 5 bases from V and 8 from J, leaving 14 bases between them.

This clonotype was detected many times. V gene TRBV12-3 or TRBV12-4 combines with J gene TRBJ1-1; a possible D gene is TRBD1 (5 bases). The CDR3 contains 14 residues. The ends were cut back, 1 base at V and 1 base at J, with 7 bases in the middle. CDR3 region: CASSLVGPNTEAFF. The CDR3 DNA is TGTGCCAGCAGTTTAGTGGGGCCGAACACTGAAGCTTTCTTT.

The chain has TRBV7-3 and TRBJ2-5; D unresolved. The CDR3 is 15 amino acids. Germline CDR1 SGHTA, CDR2 FQGTGA. Trimming took off 1 base at V and 0 bases at J, with 9 bases between the two ends. DNA for the CDR3: TGTGCCAGCAGCTTAATGGGTTTGTACCAAGAGACCCAGTACTTC. It translates to CASSLMGLYQETQYF.

This clonotype was seen a handful of times. The rearrangement uses TRBV29-1 and TRBJ1-1; perhaps TRBD1 as D (5 bases). V dropped 5 bases and J dropped 1 base, with 14 bases sitting between them. Germline lookup yields CDR1 SQVTM and CDR2 ANQGSEA. This CDR3 contains 14 residues. CDR3 protein: CSVLGAKGNTEAFF. The DNA for the CDR3 is TGCAGCGTTCTCGGGGCTAAGGGGAACACTGAAGCTTTCTTT.

This clonotype was recorded a few times. The CDR3 protein is CASSLDTGLGTEAFF. In nucleotides, the CDR3 is TGCGCCAGCAGCTTGGATACAGGGCTGGGCACTGAAGCTTTCTTT. V usage is TRBV5-1 and J usage is TRBJ1-1; possibly TRBD1 for D (6 bases). The ends were cut back, 0 bases at V and 4 bases at J, with 13 bases in the middle. The CDR3 has 15 residues. The germline V gene has CDR1 SGHRS and CDR2 YFSETQ.

This clonotype was detected only a few times. The CDR3 loop reads CASSSARGGEQYV. The CDR3 nucleotides read TGTGCCAGCTCTTCGGCTAGGGGAGGCGAGCAGTACGTC. The V call is TRBV18, the J call TRBJ2-7; D is perhaps TRBD2 (6 bases). Germline loops: CDR1 KGHSH, CDR2 LQKENI. V was cut by 6 bases and J by 6 bases, with 15 bases left in between. CDR3 length: 13 residues.

V usage is TRBV7-2 and J usage is TRBJ1-1; 8 bases line up with TRBD1. V shed 5 bases and J 6 bases; nucleotides not matched to a gene: 14. The CDR3 has 16 residues. CDR1 is SGHTA, CDR2 FQGNSA, per germline. CDR3: CASSPWTGTGLAEAFF. For the CDR3, the DNA is TGTGCCAGCAGCCCATGGACAGGGACTGGTCTCGCTGAAGCTTTCTTT.

In this sample, this clonotype turned up a few times. This chain uses TRBV12-3 or TRBV12-4 with TRBJ2-4; possible D gene TRBD2, 5 bases. V shed 1 base and J shed 1 base, with 8 bases lying between them. This CDR3 comprises 15 residues. Here the CDR3 reads CASSLGRTAKNIQYF. CDR3 DNA sequence: TGTGCCAGCAGTTTAGGGAGGACGGCCAAAAACATTCAGTACTTC.